This T cell receptor beta chain was captured in a study of glioma-infiltrating T cells after dendritic cell vaccination. This clone was found a few times. One junction end disagrees with the germline gene, perhaps due to a read error. This CDR3 contains 14 residues. Germline loops: CDR1 SGHRS, CDR2 YFSETQ. The method was immunoSEQ multiplex PCR; TCRdb's version includes in-frame clones alone and lacks a portion of them. The sample has 85,000 to 110,000 clones, roughly 76% seen once. The TCR originated in a human donor with glioblastoma. V and J are TRBV5-1 and TRBJ2-7; the match to TRBD2 covers 7 bases. This sample comprised blood, obtained before dendritic cell vaccination. As DNA, the CDR3 is TGTGCCAGCAGCCGGGAACTAGCGCCCTACGAGCAGTACTTC. This sequence encodes CASSRELAPYEQYF.